The 25 T cell receptor beta chains below all came from one sample that was sequenced in a study of spatial heterogeneity in lung cancer (dated by TCRdb to about 2019). On the study overall, not on this receptor specifically: The tumor nonsynonymous mutation count correlated with the number of expanded intratumoral alpha and beta TCRs.

The time point tag for this specimen amounts to: sample taken at primary tumor resection. No antigen has been assigned to these receptors. Library preparation used 5' RACE. Sequencing instrument: NextSeq 500. TCRdb reanalyzed the raw reads on its own, using fastp at Q25 for trimming and MiXCR for clone calling, and kept in-frame beta chains. Rows matching on CDR3 protein sequence are summarized as one entry with the most common DNA and genes. Here the sample has about 2,900 distinct CDR3 sequences; around 12% occur a single time. The ten largest clonotypes hold 22% of the sample. The sequencing used lung tumor tissue, collected at surgery. These receptors came from a male donor with early-stage non-small cell lung cancer.

Of note for this clonotype: Its ends do not fully match the called genes, so a read error is possible. The chain recombines TRBV11-3 with TRBJ2-5; the D gene is possibly TRBD1 (6 bases). There are 16 residues in the CDR3. CDR1 and CDR2 from the germline V gene are SGHNT and YENEEA. The CDR3, as DNA: TGTGCCGGCAGCACCCGGAGCGCACAGGGTGTGGAGACCCAGTACTTC. It yields the protein CAGSTRSAQGVETQYF.

The CDR3 region has the DNA TGCGCCAGCAGCTTGGCCCCAGGGGGAACTGAAGCTTTCTTT. Amino acids: CASSLAPGGTEAFF. The rearrangement links TRBV5-1 to TRBJ1-1, with 7 bases that match TRBD1. Germline V gene lookup returns CDR1 SGHRS and CDR2 YFSETQ. The CDR3 spans 14 residues. Unmatched junction bases numbered 4, after V lost 0 bases and J lost 5 bases.

Of note for this clonotype: A much larger clone differs by one base, so this may be a read error. V is TRBV2 and J is TRBJ2-1; 7 bases line up with TRBD1. CDR3 length equals 14 residues. Per the germline V gene, CDR1 is SNHLY and CDR2 is FYNNEI. The CDR3 nucleotides are TGTGCCACACAACAGGGGTCCTCCTACAAAGAGCAGTTCTTC. Translation: CATQQGSSYKEQFF.

The table lists this clonotype with a few counts. The chain is built from TRBV7-2 and TRBJ2-6, with TRBD1 matching over 8 bases. V lost 4 bases, J lost 0 bases, and 8 bases stayed unmatched. The CDR3 is 18 amino acids. Germline-derived CDR1 and CDR2 are SGHTA and FQGNSA. The DNA of the CDR3 is TGTGCCAGCAGCTCCAGGGGGCGAATCAACTCTGGGGCCAACGTCCTGACTTTC. Amino acids: CASSSRGRINSGANVLTF. The complete variable domain, with remaining parts taken from reference TRBV7-2 and TRBJ2-6, reads GAGVSQSPSNKVTEKGKDVELRCDPISGHTALYWYRQSLGQGLEFLIYFQGNSAPDKSGLPSDRFSAERTGGSVSTLTIQRTQQEDSAVYLCASSSRGRINSGANVLTFGAGSRLTVL.

To note about this clonotype: Given a much more abundant clone one base away, this may be a read error. The chain couples TRBV29-1 to TRBJ2-5; D gene unclear. Germline V lookup: CDR1 SQVTM, CDR2 ANQGSEA. This CDR3 contains 12 residues. V was pared by 8 bases and J by 5 bases, with 15 bases between. CDR3 nucleotide sequence: TGCAGCATCGGAGCGTTTGGGGAGACCCAGTACTTC. Encoded protein: CSIGAFGETQYF.

By share, this clonotype ranks as medium-sized. The J gene is TRBJ2-7, the V gene TRBV5-1; the D gene is possibly TRBD2 (6 bases). Per germline, CDR1 SGHRS and CDR2 YFSETQ. V was clipped by 0 bases and J by 4 bases, with 11 bases between them. This CDR3 comprises 14 residues. CDR3 sequence: CASSLDWGEYEQYF. The CDR3 nucleotides are TGCGCCAGCAGCTTGGACTGGGGGGAGTACGAGCAGTACTTC.

This clonotype qualifies as medium-sized (0.01 to 0.1%). The chain couples TRBV20-1 to TRBJ2-3; D not resolved. The CDR3 is made up of 14 amino acids. Germline V gene sequence: CDR1 DFQATT, CDR2 SNEGSKA (reference sequence). V was pared by 6 bases and J by 3 bases, with 16 bases between. The CDR3 nucleotides read TGCAGTGCACCTGGAAAAAAGGTTACAGATACGCAGTATTTT. It yields the protein CSAPGKKVTDTQYF.

This clonotype is medium-sized (0.01 to 0.1%) in the sample. The rearrangement uses TRBV4-3 and TRBJ1-5; D gene uncertain. The CDR3 has 13 residues. CDR1 and CDR2 (germline): LGHNA, YSLEER. Trimming removed 0 bases from V and 3 bases from J, with 3 bases in between. CDR3 amino acids: CASSQESNQPQHF. In nucleotides, the CDR3 is TGCGCCAGCAGCCAAGAATCCAATCAGCCCCAGCATTTT.

Within the sample, this clonotype is medium-sized. The chain employs TRBV20-1 and TRBJ1-6; no clear D. Germline V gene lookup returns CDR1 DFQATT and CDR2 SNEGSKA (reference sequence). The CDR3 is 19 amino acids. The V end was cut by 0 bases, the J end by 7 bases, with 25 bases between. CDR3 protein: CSARDSRHNSLGGNSPLHF. CDR3 DNA sequence: TGCAGTGCTAGAGATTCAAGGCACAACTCCCTAGGAGGGAATTCACCCCTCCACTTT.

By its share, this clonotype is medium-sized. V gene TRBV2 combines with J gene TRBJ1-5, with D perhaps TRBD1 (5 bases). Trimming took 5 bases from V and 0 from J, leaving 11 bases between them. The CDR3 is 15 residues long. CDR1 is SNHLY and CDR2 is FYNNEI in the germline V gene. The CDR3 reads CASSPEGYSNQPQHF. The DNA of the CDR3 is TGTGCCAGCAGTCCCGAGGGGTATAGCAATCAGCCCCAGCATTTT. The variable domain in full, with the rest retrieved from reference TRBV2 and TRBJ1-5, is EPEVTQTPSHQVTQMGQEVILRCVPISNHLYFYWYRQILGQKVEFLVSFYNNEISEKSEIFDDQFSVERPDGSNFTLKIRSTKLEDSAMYFCASSPEGYSNQPQHFGDGTRLSIL.

This chain links TRBV6-6 with TRBJ1-5, with TRBD1 identical over 9 bases. V lost 8 bases and J lost 6; bases outside the gene matches: 8. This CDR3 comprises 14 residues. In germline, CDR1 is MNHNY, CDR2 SVGAGI (reference sequence). The CDR3 region has the DNA TGTGCCAGCGGTAGGGACAGGGAAGTTCAGCCCCAGCATTTT. It codes for CASGRDREVQPQHF.

This clonotype ranks as medium-sized (0.01 to 0.1%). The J gene is TRBJ2-1, the V gene TRBV29-1, with D possibly being TRBD2 (5 bases). CDR1 is SQVTM and CDR2 is ANQGSEA in the germline V gene. The CDR3 extends over 13 amino acids. V was trimmed by 4 bases and J by 7 bases, leaving 14 bases between them. The CDR3, as DNA: TGCAGCGTTGCCCCTACATCGGGGAATGAGCAGTTCTTC. Its protein is CSVAPTSGNEQFF.

This clonotype is medium-sized by share. The chain is built from TRBV7-8 and TRBJ1-5; unclear D gene. Germline CDR1 reads SGHVS; CDR2 reads FQNEAQ. Deletions cut 1 base from V and 7 bases from J, with 8 bases between. The CDR3 contains 13 residues. This CDR3 reads CASSLEGFQPQHF. The CDR3, as DNA: TGTGCCAGCAGCTTAGAAGGGTTCCAGCCCCAGCATTTT.

The chain carries TRBV20-1 and TRBJ1-5; 8 bases are a match to TRBD1. The CDR3 runs 14 residues. Germline V lookup: CDR1 DFQATT, CDR2 SNEGSKA (reference sequence). V lost 2 bases, J lost 2 bases, and 2 bases stayed unmatched. The CDR3 loop is CSARKTGGNQPQHF. The CDR3 nucleotides are TGCAGTGCTAGAAAGACAGGGGGCAATCAGCCCCAGCATTTT.

By sample share, this clonotype is medium-sized (0.01 to 0.1%). The rearrangement joins TRBV11-1 to TRBJ2-4, with 8 bases identical to TRBD2. V lost 3 bases to trimming and J lost 3 bases; unmatched junction nucleotides: 10. The CDR3 runs 17 residues. CDR1 and CDR2 (germline): SGHAT, FQDESV (reference sequence). In nucleotides, the CDR3 is TGTGCCAGCAGCTTGGGAAGCGGGAGTTTGGGCAAAAACATTCAGTACTTC. Protein sequence: CASSLGSGSLGKNIQYF.

This clonotype is judged medium-sized. The CDR3 is CASSSYETQYF. CDR3 DNA: TGTGCCAGCAGCTCATACGAGACCCAGTACTTC. This chain uses TRBV7-2 with TRBJ2-5; unclear D gene. This CDR3 region has 11 residues. Germline V lookup: CDR1 SGHTA, CDR2 FQGNSA. V was clipped by 4 bases and J by 5 bases, with 5 bases between them.

Remarks on this clonotype: A much larger clonotype is one base distant, so this may be a read error. The chain recombines TRBV5-1 with TRBJ2-2; D is ambiguous. Germline V gives CDR1 SGHRS, CDR2 YFSETQ. This CDR3 is 17 amino acids long. As DNA, the CDR3 is TGCACCAGCAGCCTCTGGGTGCTAAGTGGGTCGACCGGGGAGCTGTTTTTT. Its translation: CTSSLWVLSGSTGELFF.

The V gene is TRBV28, the J gene TRBJ2-3; D is perhaps TRBD1 or TRBD2 (5 bases each). The CDR3 runs 14 residues. The ends were cut back, 3 bases at V and 2 bases at J, with 9 bases in the middle. Germline loops: CDR1 MDHEN, CDR2 SYDVKM. CDR3 amino acids: CASSFTGTTDTQYF. CDR3 nucleotide sequence: TGTGCCAGCAGTTTCACGGGGACCACAGATACGCAGTATTTT.

By sample fraction, this clonotype is medium-sized (0.01 to 0.1%). The chain carries TRBV6-5 and TRBJ1-1, with 7 bases matching TRBD1. V lost 6 bases and J lost 4; bases outside the gene matches: 8. Germline CDR1 MNHEY, CDR2 SVGAGI. The CDR3 is made up of 14 amino acids. The CDR3 nucleotides are TGTGCCAGCAGCCCCCTTCGACAGGGCACTGAAGCTTTCTTT. Its translation: CASSPLRQGTEAFF.

This clonotype was counted a few times. V and J are TRBV19 and TRBJ1-5, with D maybe TRBD1 (5 bases). Germline assignment: CDR1 LNHDA and CDR2 SQIVND (reference sequence). This CDR3 spans 15 amino acids. The V gene lost 1 base and the J gene lost 7 bases, with 14 bases spanning the gap. This CDR3 reads CASSIAGQGAQPQHF. CDR3 coding DNA: TGTGCCAGTAGTATAGCCGGGCAGGGTGCCCAGCCCCAGCATTTT.

This clonotype was counted a few times. V usage is TRBV29-1 and J usage is TRBJ2-7; D possibly corresponds to TRBD2 (6 bases). Germline V gene lookup returns CDR1 SQVTM and CDR2 ANQGSEA. V was cut by 7 bases and J by 7 bases, with 17 bases left in between. The CDR3 loop spans 12 amino acids. CDR3 coding DNA: TGCAGCGCCAACGGAGGGCCCGGGGAGCAGTACTTC. This sequence encodes CSANGGPGEQYF.

This clonotype ranks as medium-sized. The chain recombines TRBV9 with TRBJ2-7, with D uncertain. Germline assignment: CDR1 SGDLS and CDR2 YYNGEE. This CDR3 has 14 residues. V dropped 3 bases and J dropped 2 bases, with 12 bases sitting between them. CDR3 coding DNA: TGTGCCAGCAGCGCCAGCCGGGTCACCTACGAGCAGTACTTC. As protein: CASSASRVTYEQYF.

By share, this clonotype ranks as large. The chain couples TRBV20-1 to TRBJ2-5, with D perhaps matching TRBD2 (6 bases). This CDR3 comprises 14 residues. Germline lookup yields CDR1 DFQATT and CDR2 SNEGSKA (reference sequence). V lost 6 bases, J lost 2 bases, and 16 bases lay in between. The chain's CDR3 is CSAVPGLQQETQYF. CDR3 bases: TGCAGTGCAGTGCCGGGACTTCAACAAGAGACCCAGTACTTC.

By sample share, this clonotype is medium-sized. V gene TRBV15 combines with J gene TRBJ2-3; 7 positions match TRBD1. Unmatched junction bases numbered 5, after V lost 1 base and J lost 1 base. Germline V gives CDR1 LNHNV, CDR2 YYDKDF (reference sequence). The length of the CDR3 is 16 residues. The CDR3 loop reads CATSRASGTGTDTQYF. The CDR3 DNA follows: TGTGCCACCAGCAGAGCATCCGGGACAGGCACAGATACGCAGTATTTT. Complete variable domain (other parts from reference TRBV15 and TRBJ2-3): DAMVIQNPRYQVTQFGKPVTLSCSQTLNHNVMYWYQQKSSQAPKLLFHYYDKDFNNEADTPDNFQSRRPNTSFCFLDIRSPGLGDTAMYLCATSRASGTGTDTQYFGPGTRLTVL.

This clonotype ranks as medium-sized (0.01 to 0.1%). The chain employs TRBV5-1 and TRBJ2-5; D may be TRBD1 (5 bases). Looked up from germline, CDR1 is SGHRS and CDR2 is YFSETQ. This CDR3 spans 13 amino acids. Deletions cut 2 bases from V and 5 bases from J, with 10 bases between. For the CDR3, the DNA is TGCGCCAGCAGCTTAACAGGCCGCGAGACCCAGTACTTC. Residues: CASSLTGRETQYF.